Given below is one T cell receptor (beta chain) in context. What it binds is unknown. Looked up from germline, CDR1 is LGHDT and CDR2 is YNNKEL (reference sequence). After removal of 2 bases from V and 4 bases from J, the junction contained 5 bases not matched to a gene. CDR3 size: 16 residues. The data were obtained in a study of molecular identifiers for immune sequencing clone quantification. Notes on the study in general: Clones that exceeded 20 RNA copies held over 98% of effector molecules, yet under 1% in naive cells. The study reportedly detected spiked Jurkat TCR RNA from one cell among one million naive cells.

The CD8+CD4-CCR7+CD45RA+ phenotype defined the sorted naive CD8 T cells. Each CDR3 protein is one row after TCRdb ran MiXCR on the PCR reads. The data contain about 320,000 distinct CDR3 sequences, roughly a quarter of them seen just once; the ten biggest clones take up about 0.73%. Sequenced material: naive CD8+ T cells from blood, with Jurkat cell RNA spiked in. Documented subset: FACS-sorted CD8+CD4-CCR7+CD45RA+ naive T cells. The receptor's source is a human donor in good health. Some libraries in this study had Jurkat cell RNA spiked in. This chain uses TRBV3-1 with TRBJ2-1, with TRBD2 matching over 10 bases. The CDR3 here is CASSQTSGTEYNEQFF. The CDR3 nucleotides read TGTGCCAGCAGCCAAACTAGCGGGACTGAATACAATGAGCAGTTCTTC.